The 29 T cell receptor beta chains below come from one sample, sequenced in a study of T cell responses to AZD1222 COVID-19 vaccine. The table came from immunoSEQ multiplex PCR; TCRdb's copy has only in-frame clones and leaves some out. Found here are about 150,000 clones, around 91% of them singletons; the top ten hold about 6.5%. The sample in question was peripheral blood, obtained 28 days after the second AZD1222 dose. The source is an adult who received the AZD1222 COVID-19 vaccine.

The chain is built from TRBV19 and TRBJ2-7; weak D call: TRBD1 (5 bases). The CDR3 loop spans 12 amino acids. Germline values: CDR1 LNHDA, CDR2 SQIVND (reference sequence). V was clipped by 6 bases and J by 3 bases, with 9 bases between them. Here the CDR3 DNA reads TGTGCCAGTAGCCCAACAGGCTACGAGCAGTACTTC. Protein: CASSPTGYEQYF.

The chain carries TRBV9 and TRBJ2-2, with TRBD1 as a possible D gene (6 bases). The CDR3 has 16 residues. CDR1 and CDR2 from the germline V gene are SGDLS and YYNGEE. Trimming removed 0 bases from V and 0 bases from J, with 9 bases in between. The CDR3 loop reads CASSVGGTPNTGELFF. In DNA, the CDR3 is TGTGCCAGCAGCGTAGGTGGGACACCGAACACCGGGGAGCTGTTTTTT.

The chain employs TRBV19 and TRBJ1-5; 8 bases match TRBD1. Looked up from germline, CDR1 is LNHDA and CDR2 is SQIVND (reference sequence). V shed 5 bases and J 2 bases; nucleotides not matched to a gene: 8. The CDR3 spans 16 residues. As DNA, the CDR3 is TGTGCCAGTAGTCTATTGGACAGGGTGGGCAATCAGCCCCAGCATTTT. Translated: CASSLLDRVGNQPQHF.

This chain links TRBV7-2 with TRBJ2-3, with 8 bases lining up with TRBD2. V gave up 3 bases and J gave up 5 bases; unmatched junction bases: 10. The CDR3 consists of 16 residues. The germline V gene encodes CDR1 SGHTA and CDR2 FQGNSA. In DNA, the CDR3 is TGTGCCAGCAGCTTCGGTAGCGGGGAATTGGGAGATACGCAGTATTTT. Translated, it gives CASSFGSGELGDTQYF.

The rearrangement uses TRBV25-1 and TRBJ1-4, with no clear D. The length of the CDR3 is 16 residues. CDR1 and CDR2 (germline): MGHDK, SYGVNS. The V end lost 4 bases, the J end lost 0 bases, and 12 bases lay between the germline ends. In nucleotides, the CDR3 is TGTGCCAGCAGTGCGGCCTGGGGTGCAACTAATGAAAAACTGTTTTTT. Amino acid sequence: CASSAAWGATNEKLFF.

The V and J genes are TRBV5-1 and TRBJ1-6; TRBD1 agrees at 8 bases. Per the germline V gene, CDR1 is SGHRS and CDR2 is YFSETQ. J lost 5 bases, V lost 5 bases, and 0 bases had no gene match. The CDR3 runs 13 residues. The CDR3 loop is CASRDRDNSPLHF. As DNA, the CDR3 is TGCGCCAGCAGGGACAGGGATAATTCACCCCTCCACTTT.

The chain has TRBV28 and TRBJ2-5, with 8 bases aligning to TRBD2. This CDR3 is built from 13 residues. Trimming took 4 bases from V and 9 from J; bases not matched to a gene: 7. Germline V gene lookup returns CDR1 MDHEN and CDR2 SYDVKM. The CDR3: CASSSPGGMAQYF. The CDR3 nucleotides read TGTGCCAGCAGTTCTCCGGGAGGGATGGCCCAGTACTTC.

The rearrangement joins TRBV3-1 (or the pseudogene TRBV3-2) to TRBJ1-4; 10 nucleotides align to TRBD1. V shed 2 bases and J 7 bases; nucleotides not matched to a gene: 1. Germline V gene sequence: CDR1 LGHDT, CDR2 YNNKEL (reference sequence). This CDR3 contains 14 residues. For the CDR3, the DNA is TGTGCCAGCAGCCAAAGGACAGGGGGTGAAAAACTGTTTTTT. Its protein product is CASSQRTGGEKLFF.

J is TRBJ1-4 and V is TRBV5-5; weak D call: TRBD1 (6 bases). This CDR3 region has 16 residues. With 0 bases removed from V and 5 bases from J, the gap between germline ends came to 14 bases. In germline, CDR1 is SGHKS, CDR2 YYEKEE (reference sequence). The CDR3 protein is CASSLGAQGGNEKLFF. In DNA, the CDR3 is TGTGCCAGCAGCTTGGGAGCACAGGGCGGGAATGAAAAACTGTTTTTT.

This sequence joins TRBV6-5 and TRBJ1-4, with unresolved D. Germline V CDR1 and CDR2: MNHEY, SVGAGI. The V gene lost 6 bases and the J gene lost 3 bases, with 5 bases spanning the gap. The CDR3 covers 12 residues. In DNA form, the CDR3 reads TGTGCCAGCAGCTTGTCTAATGAAAAACTGTTTTTT. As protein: CASSLSNEKLFF.

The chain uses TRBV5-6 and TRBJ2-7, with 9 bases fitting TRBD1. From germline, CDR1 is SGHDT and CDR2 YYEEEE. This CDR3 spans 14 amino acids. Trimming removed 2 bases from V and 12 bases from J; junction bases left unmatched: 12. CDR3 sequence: CASSLPGDRVEGYF. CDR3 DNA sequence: TGTGCCAGCAGCTTACCTGGGGACAGGGTTGAAGGGTACTTC.

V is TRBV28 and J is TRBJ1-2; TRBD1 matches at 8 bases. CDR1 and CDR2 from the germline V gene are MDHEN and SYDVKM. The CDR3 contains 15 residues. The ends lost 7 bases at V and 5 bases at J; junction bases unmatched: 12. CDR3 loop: CASNPPDRGGYGYTF. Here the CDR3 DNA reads TGTGCCAGCAACCCCCCCGACAGGGGCGGATATGGCTACACCTTC.

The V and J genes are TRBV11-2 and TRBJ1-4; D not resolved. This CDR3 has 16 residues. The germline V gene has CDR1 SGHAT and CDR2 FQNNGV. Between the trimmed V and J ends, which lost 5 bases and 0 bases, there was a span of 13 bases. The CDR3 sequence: CASSRARSATNEKLFF. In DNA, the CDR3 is TGTGCCAGCAGCCGAGCCAGATCTGCAACTAATGAAAAACTGTTTTTT.

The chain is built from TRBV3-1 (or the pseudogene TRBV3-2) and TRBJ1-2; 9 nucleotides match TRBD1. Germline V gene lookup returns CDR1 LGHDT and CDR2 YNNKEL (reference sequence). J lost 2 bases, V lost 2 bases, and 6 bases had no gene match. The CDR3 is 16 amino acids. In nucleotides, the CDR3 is TGTGCCAGCAGCCAAAAGGGGACAGGGCAGAACTATGGCTACACCTTC. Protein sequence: CASSQKGTGQNYGYTF.

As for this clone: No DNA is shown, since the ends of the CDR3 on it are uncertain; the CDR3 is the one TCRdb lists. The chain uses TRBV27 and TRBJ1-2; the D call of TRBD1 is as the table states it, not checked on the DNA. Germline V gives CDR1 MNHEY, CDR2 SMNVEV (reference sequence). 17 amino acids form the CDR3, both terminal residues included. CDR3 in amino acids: CASSSSGQGGGYYGYTF.

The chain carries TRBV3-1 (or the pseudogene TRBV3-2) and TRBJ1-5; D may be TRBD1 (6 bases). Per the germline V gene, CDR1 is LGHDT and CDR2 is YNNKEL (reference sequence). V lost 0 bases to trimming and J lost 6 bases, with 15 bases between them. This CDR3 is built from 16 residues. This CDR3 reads CASSQDVGGRGQPQHF. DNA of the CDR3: TGTGCCAGCAGCCAAGATGTCGGGGGGCGCGGTCAGCCCCAGCATTTT.

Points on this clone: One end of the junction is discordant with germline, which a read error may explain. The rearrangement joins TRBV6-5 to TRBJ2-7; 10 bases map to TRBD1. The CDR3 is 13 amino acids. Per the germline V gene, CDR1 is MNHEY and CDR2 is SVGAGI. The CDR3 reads CASSLQYGTGVSF. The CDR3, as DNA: TGTGCCAGCAGTTTGCAGTATGGGACAGGGGTTAGCTTC.

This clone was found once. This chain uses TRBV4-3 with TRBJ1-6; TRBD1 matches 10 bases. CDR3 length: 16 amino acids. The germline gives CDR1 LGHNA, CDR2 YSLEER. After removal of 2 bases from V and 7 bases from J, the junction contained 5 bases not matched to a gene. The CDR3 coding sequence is TGCGCCAGCAGCCAACCGGGACAGGGGTGGAATTCACCCCTCCACTTT. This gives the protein CASSQPGQGWNSPLHF.

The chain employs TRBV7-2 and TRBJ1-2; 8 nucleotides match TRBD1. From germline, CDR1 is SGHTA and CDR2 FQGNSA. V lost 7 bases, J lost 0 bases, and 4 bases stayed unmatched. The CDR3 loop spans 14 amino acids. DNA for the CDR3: TGTGCCAGCAACCGGGACAGGTCTAACTATGGCTACACCTTC. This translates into CASNRDRSNYGYTF.

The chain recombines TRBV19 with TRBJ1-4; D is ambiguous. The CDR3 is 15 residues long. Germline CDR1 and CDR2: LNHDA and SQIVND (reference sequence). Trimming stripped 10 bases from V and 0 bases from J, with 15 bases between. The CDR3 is CATRREAPTNEKLFF. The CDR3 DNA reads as TGTGCCACCCGGAGGGAGGCCCCAACTAATGAAAAACTGTTTTTT.

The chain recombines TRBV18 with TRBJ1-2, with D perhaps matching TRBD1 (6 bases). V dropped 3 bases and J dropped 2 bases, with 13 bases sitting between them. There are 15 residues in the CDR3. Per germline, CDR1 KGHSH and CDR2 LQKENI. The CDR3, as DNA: TGTGCCAGCTCACCGGATTTAACAGGGAACTATGGCTACACCTTC. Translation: CASSPDLTGNYGYTF.

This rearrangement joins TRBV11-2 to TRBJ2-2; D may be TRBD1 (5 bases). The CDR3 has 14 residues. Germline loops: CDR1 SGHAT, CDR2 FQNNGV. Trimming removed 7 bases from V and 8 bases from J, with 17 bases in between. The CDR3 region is CASMSQGRSGELFF. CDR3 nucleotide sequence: TGTGCCAGCATGAGTCAGGGTAGATCTGGGGAGCTGTTTTTT.

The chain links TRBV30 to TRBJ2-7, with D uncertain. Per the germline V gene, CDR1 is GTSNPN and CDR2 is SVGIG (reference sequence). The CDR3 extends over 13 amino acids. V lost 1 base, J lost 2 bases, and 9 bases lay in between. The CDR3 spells CAWSGAVPYEQYF. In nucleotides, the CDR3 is TGTGCCTGGAGTGGAGCAGTCCCCTACGAGCAGTACTTC. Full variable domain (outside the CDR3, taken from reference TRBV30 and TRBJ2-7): SQTIHQWPATLVQPVGSPLSLECTVEGTSNPNLYWYRQAAGRGLQLLFYSVGIGQISSEVPQNLSASRPQDRQFILSSKKLLLSDSGFYLCAWSGAVPYEQYFGPGTRLTVT.

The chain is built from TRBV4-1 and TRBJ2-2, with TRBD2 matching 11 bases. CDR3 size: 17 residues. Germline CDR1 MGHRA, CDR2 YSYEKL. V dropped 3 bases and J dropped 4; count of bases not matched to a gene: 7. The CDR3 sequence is CASSQVTSGTSTGELFF. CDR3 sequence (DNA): TGCGCCAGCAGCCAGGTGACTAGCGGGACTTCCACCGGGGAGCTGTTTTTT.

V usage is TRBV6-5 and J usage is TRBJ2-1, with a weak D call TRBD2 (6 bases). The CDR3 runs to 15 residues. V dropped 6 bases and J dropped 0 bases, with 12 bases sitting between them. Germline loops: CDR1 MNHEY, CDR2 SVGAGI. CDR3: CASRLLAYSYNEQFF. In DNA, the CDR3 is TGTGCCAGCAGACTTCTAGCGTACTCCTACAATGAGCAGTTCTTC.

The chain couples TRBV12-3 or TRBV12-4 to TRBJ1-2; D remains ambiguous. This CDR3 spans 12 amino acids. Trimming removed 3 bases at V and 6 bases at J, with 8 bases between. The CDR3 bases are TGTGCCAGCAGTTTTGGAAGGAATGGCTACACCTTC. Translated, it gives CASSFGRNGYTF.

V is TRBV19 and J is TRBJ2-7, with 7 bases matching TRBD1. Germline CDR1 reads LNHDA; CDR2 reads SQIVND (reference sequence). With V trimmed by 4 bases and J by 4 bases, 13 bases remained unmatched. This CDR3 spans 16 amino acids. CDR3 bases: TGTGCCAGTAGTACCAATCTAGACAGGGACAAATACGAGCAGTACTTC. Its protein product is CASSTNLDRDKYEQYF. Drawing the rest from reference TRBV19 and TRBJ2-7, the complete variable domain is DGGITQSPKYLFRKEGQNVTLSCEQNLNHDAMYWYRQDPGQGLRLIYYSQIVNDFQKGDIAEGYSVSREKKESFPLTVTSAQKNPTAFYLCASSTNLDRDKYEQYFGPGTRLTVT.

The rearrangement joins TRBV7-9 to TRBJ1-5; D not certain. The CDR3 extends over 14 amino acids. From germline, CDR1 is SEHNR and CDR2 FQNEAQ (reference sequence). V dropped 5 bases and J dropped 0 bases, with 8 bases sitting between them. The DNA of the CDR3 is TGTGCCAGCAGCCCGGAGATTAGCAATCAGCCCCAGCATTTT. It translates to CASSPEISNQPQHF.

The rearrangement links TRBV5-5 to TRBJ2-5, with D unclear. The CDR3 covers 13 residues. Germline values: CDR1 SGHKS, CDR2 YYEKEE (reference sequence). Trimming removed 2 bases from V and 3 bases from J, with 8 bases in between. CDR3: CASSLGREETQYF. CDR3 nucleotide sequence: TGTGCCAGCAGCTTAGGAAGGGAAGAGACCCAGTACTTC.